This paragraph covers one T cell receptor (beta chain) sequence. An end of the junction does not agree with germline; a read error may underlie this. The CDR3 runs 13 residues. Germline loops: CDR1 SGHVS, CDR2 FQNEAQ. TCRdb keeps only in-frame clones here, not all; method: immunoSEQ multiplex PCR. The sample holds tens of thousands of clones, over 85% seen once. These data are taken from a study of T cell changes during pregnancy in multiple sclerosis. J is TRBJ2-5 and V is TRBV7-8; TRBD2 matches 9 bases. The sample consisted of peripheral blood, taken before pregnancy. This receptor was obtained from a female donor with multiple sclerosis, enrolled in a pregnancy study. The chain's CDR3 is CALGGVAGESQYF. DNA of the CDR3: TGTGCCCTCGGGGGGGTAGCGGGAGAGTCCCAGTACTTC.